This TCR beta chain was identified in a study of CD8 T cells in Susac syndrome. Between the trimmed V and J ends, which lost 10 bases and 4 bases, there was a span of 19 bases. The CDR3 totals 14 residues. The germline V gene has CDR1 SNHLY and CDR2 FYNNEI. Random hexamers served to reverse transcribe about 0.45 to 1 ug RNA. Multiplex immunoSEQ PCR targeted 54 Vbeta and 13 Jbeta TCR beta segments. One entry per CDR3 protein, called by TCRdb with MiXCR from the immunoSEQ multiplex PCR reads. The sample lists roughly 110,000 distinct CDR3 sequences; 85% to 95% were seen once. The controls were healthy donors who were matched for age and sex.

This clonotype originated in a human donor in good health. Sequences were obtained from CD4+ T cells from PBMCs. The rearrangement joins TRBV2 to TRBJ1-1; D might be TRBD1 (5 bases). The CDR3 loop is CATRKGAGGTEAFF. In DNA, the CDR3 is TGTGCCACGAGGAAAGGTGCGGGGGGCACTGAAGCTTTCTTT.